The TCR beta chain under discussion was sequenced for a study of T cell changes during pregnancy in multiple sclerosis. This clone was seen a few times. The length of the CDR3 is 15 residues. V was shortened by 5 bases and J by 3 bases, with 15 bases between the two germline ends. From germline, CDR1 is SGHRS and CDR2 YFSETQ. Generated by immunoSEQ multiplex PCR, the TCRdb table keeps only in-frame clones and is missing some. The sample has about 40,000 clones, 88% seen once. The receptor was isolated from a female donor in good health, enrolled as a control in a pregnancy study. The chain recombines TRBV5-1 with TRBJ1-5; TRBD1 is a possible D gene (6 bases). The sample was peripheral blood, taken in the first trimester of pregnancy. CDR3 region: CASSITAGVNQPQHF. CDR3 DNA: TGCGCCAGCAGTATTACAGCAGGGGTCAATCAGCCCCAGCATTTT.